This T cell receptor (beta chain) was documented in a study of prognosis after radiotherapy for stage I lung cancer. Study as a whole: The non-small cell lung cancer patients were all considered medically inoperable, with comorbidities accounting for this in 11 to 12 of them. Distant metastases after radiotherapy occurred in a handful of patients at a median of around seven months; around 15 showed no significant progression.

The study, taken as a whole, reports: Lower Shannon entropy after stereotactic body radiation therapy was observed in patients who went on to develop distant metastases.

Germline V lookup: CDR1 MGHRA, CDR2 YSYEKL. This CDR3 spans 14 amino acids. The germline V and J ends were trimmed by 4 bases and 9 bases, with 16 bases remaining between them. The TCR beta CDR3 region was amplified from genomic DNA, with two rounds of multiplex PCR being used for the amplification. During first-round PCR, primers specific to each TRBV and TRBJ gene were used. From the multiplex PCR reads, TCRdb called clonotypes with MiXCR, one entry per CDR3 protein. The sample shows around 20,000 distinct CDR3 sequences, less than 70% of them seen only once. With regard to this clonotype: Its antigen remains unidentified.

The TCR was taken from a donor over 45 with non-small cell lung cancer. The sample was PBMCs, taken before or after stereotactic body radiation therapy (not recorded which). The chain carries TRBV4-1 and TRBJ2-1, with D perhaps TRBD1 (6 bases). The CDR3 reads CASSPRTGSGEQFF. The CDR3 nucleotides read TGCGCCAGCAGCCCCCGCACAGGGTCAGGTGAGCAGTTCTTC.